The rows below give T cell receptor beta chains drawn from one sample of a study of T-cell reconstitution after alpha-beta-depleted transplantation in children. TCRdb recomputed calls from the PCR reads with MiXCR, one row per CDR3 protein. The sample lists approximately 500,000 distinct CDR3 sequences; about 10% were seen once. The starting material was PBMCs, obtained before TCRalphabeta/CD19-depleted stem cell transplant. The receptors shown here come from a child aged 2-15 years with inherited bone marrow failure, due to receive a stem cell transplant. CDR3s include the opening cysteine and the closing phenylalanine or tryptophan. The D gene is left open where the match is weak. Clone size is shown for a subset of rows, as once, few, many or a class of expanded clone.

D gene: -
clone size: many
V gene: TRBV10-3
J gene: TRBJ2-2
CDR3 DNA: TGTGCCATCAGCGAAAGGGGGACCGGGGAGCTGTTTTTT
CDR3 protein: CAISERGTGELFF

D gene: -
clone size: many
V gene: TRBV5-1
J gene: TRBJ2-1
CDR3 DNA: TGCGCCAGCAGCTGGAACAGGTATGGGGACTACAATGAGCAGTTCTTC
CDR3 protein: CASSWNRYGDYNEQFF

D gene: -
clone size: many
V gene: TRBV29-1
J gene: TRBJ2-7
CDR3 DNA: TGCAGCGTTGGGGGCACCATCCCTACGGAGCAGTACTTC
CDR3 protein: CSVGGTIPTEQYF

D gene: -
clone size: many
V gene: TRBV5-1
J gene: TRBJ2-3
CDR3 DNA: TGCGCCAGCAGCTTGGATCCGGGAGAAACAGATACGCAGTATTTT
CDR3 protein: CASSLDPGETDTQYF

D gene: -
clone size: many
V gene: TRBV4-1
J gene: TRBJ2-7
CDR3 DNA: TGCGCCAGCAGCCAAGATCCACCGGACGGAGGGACCTACGAGCAGTACTTC
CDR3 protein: CASSQDPPDGGTYEQYF

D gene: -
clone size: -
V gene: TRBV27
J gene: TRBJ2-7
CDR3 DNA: TGTGCCAGCAGTACAATACGCACAAGTCAGGCCATGATAGAGGAGCAGTACTTC
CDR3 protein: CASSTIRTSQAMIEEQYF

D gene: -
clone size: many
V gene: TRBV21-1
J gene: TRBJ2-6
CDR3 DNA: TGTGCCAGCACCTATGGACAGGGGGCTCCTGGGGCCAACGTCCTGACTTTC
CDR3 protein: CASTYGQGAPGANVLTF

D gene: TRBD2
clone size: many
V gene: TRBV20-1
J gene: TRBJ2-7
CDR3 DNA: TGCAGTGCTAGGCGAGCGCTAGCGGGACCCTACGAGCAGTACTTC
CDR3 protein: CSARRALAGPYEQYF

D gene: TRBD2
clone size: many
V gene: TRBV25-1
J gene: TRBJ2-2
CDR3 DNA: TGTGCCAGCAGTGAGGGCCTGAGCGGGAGGTGCACCGGGGAGCTGTTTTTT
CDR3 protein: CASSEGLSGRCTGELFF

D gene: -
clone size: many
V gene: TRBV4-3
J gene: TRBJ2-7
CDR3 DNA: TGCGCCAGCAGCCAAGAGTGGGCTAGCGCCGGGTTCTACGAGCAGTACTTC
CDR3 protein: CASSQEWASAGFYEQYF

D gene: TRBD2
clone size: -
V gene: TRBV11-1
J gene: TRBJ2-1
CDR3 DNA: TGTGCCAGCAGCCGCAGTTGGTCTAGCGGGAGGGGGGCCGGTGTGGATGAGCAGTTCTTC
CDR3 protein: CASSRSWSSGRGAGVDEQFF

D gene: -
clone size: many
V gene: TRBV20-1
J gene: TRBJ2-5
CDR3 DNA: TGCAGTGCTAGAGGGGGGACTCCCTCCCAAGAGACCCAGTACTTC
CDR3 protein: CSARGGTPSQETQYF

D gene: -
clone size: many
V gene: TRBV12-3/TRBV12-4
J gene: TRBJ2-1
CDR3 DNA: TGTGCCACCATGAAGCGGAGCTCCTACAATGAGCAGTTCTTC
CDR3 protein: CATMKRSSYNEQFF

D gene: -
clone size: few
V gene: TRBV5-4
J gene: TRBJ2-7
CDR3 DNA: TGTGCCAGCAGCTTGTTTGGCGAGGGACCGGCGGAGCAGTACTTC
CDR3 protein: CASSLFGEGPAEQYF

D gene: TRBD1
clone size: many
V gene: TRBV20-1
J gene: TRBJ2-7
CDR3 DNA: TGCAGTGCTAGTAGGCGCGGGACAGGGCAATACGAGCAGTACTTC
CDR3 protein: CSASRRGTGQYEQYF

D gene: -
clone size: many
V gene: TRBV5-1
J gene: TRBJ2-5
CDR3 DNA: TGCGCCAGCAGAGACGAAGCCGGATCGACCCAGTACTTC
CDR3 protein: CASRDEAGSTQYF

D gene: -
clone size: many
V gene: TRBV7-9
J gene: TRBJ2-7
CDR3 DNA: TGTGCCAGCAGCTTATCGGCAGGGAAAGCCACCGAGCAGTACTTC
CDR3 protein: CASSLSAGKATEQYF

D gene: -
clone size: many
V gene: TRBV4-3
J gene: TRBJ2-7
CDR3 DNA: TGCGCCAGCAGCCAAGATTTGACCTACGAGCAGTACTTC
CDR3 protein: CASSQDLTYEQYF

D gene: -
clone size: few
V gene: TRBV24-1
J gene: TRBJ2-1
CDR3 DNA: TGTGCCACCAGTGATGCGGCAGGGTTGAATGAGCAGTTCTTC
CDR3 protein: CATSDAAGLNEQFF

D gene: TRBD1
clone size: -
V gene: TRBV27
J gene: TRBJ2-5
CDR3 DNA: TGTGCCAGCAGAGACAGGGGTAAGGGAGAGACCCAGTACTTC
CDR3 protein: CASRDRGKGETQYF

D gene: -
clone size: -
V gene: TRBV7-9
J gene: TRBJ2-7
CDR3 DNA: TGTGCCAGCAGCTCGAATCTGGAGGGGGTTTTCCACGAGCAGTACTTC
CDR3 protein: CASSSNLEGVFHEQYF

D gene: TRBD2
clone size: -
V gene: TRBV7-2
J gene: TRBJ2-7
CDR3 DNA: TGTGCCAGCAGCTTAGTGGCTAGCGGGATCAACGAGCAGTACTTC
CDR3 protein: CASSLVASGINEQYF

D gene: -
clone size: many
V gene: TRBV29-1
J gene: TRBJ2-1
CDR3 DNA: TGCAGCACGAGCGGTTCGCATGAGCAGTTCTTC
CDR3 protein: CSTSGSHEQFF

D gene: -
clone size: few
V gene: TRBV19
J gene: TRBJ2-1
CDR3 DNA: TGTGCCAGTAGCTCGCACGGAGGGGCGGAGCAGTTCTTC
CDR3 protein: CASSSHGGAEQFF

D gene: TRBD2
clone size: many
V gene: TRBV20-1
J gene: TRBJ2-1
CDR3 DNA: TGCAGTGCAACAAGGACTAGCAATGAGCAGTTCTTC
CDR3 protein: CSATRTSNEQFF

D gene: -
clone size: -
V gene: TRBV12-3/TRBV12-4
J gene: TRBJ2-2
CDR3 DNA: TGTGCCAGCAGGCCCGACGGATTGAACACCGGGGAGCTGTTTTTT
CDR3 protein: CASRPDGLNTGELFF

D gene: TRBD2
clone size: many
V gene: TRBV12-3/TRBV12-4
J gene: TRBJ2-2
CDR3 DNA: TGTGCCGTTCGGGAGGCGGGAAACACCGGGGAGCTGTTTTTT
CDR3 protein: CAVREAGNTGELFF

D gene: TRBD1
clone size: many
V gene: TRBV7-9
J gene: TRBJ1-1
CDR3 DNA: TGTGCCAGCAGCTTAGTAGTCAGGGGGGACACTGAAGCTTTCTTT
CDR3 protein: CASSLVVRGDTEAFF

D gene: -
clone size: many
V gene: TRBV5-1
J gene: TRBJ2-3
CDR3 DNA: TGCGCCAGCAGCCCAAGAGCGGAACCTAGCACAGATACGCAGTATTTT
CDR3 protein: CASSPRAEPSTDTQYF

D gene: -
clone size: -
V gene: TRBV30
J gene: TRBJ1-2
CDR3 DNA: TGTGCCTGGAGTGTACCATATCGTGCCTACACCTTC
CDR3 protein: CAWSVPYRAYTF

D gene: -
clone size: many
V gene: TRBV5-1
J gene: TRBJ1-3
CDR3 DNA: TGCGCCAGCAGCGTACCGCAGGGCACTGGAAACACCATATATTTT
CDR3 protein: CASSVPQGTGNTIYF

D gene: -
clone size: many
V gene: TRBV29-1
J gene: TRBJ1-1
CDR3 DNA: TGCAGCGTGTCCGAAAATACAGGGTCGGGTGAAGCTTTCTTT
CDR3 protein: CSVSENTGSGEAFF

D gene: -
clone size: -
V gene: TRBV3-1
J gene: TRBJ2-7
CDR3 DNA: TGTGCCAGCAGCCAAGATCTACCCTCCGAGCAGTACTTC
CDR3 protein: CASSQDLPSEQYF

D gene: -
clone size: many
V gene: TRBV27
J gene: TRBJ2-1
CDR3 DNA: TGTGCCAGCAGTTTATCGGTGGGGCGGCCGGGCAATGAGCAGTTCTTC
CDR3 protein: CASSLSVGRPGNEQFF

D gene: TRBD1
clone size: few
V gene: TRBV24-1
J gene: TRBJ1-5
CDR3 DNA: TGTGCCACCGCCGACAGGGACCATAGCAATCAGCCCCAGCATTTT
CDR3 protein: CATADRDHSNQPQHF

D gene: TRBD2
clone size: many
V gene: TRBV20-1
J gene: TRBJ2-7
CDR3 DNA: TGCAGTGCCTACCCTGGGACTAGCGGAGCCTACGAGCAGTACTTC
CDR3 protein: CSAYPGTSGAYEQYF

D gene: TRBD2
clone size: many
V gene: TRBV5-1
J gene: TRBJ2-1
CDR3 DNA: TGCGCCAGCAGCTTAGGGACTAGCGGGGTAAATGAGCAGTTCTTC
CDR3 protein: CASSLGTSGVNEQFF

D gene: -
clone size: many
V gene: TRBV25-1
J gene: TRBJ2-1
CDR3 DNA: TGTGCCAGCAGTGTCGCGGGGTTTGACAATGAGCAGTTCTTC
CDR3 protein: CASSVAGFDNEQFF

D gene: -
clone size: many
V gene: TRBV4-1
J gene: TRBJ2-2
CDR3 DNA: TGCGCCAGCAGCCAAGATCCAGCCAGCGGCGGGGAGCTGTTTTTT
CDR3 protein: CASSQDPASGGELFF

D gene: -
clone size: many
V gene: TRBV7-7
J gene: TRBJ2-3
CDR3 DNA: TGTGCCAGCAGCTTAGAGTCTAGCGCCCCGCAGTATTTT
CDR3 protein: CASSLESSAPQYF

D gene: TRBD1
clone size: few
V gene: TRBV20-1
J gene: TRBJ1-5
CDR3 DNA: TGCAGTGCTAGAGACACGACAGGGGCCTATGGTCAGCCCCAGCATTTT
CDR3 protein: CSARDTTGAYGQPQHF

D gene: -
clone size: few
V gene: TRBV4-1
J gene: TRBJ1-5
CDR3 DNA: TGCGCCAGCAGCCAAGAGCGATGGGAGAATCAGCCCCAGCATTTT
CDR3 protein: CASSQERWENQPQHF

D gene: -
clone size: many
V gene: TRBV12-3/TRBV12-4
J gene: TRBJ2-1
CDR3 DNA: TGTGCCAGCGTGGGAGTAAGGTATGAGCAGTTCTTC
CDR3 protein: CASVGVRYEQFF

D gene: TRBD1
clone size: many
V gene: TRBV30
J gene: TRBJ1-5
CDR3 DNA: TGTGCCTGGAGCTCGACAGGGGGCCAGCCCCAGCATTTT
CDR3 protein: CAWSSTGGQPQHF

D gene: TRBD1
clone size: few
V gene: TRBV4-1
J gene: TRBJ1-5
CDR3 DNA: TGCGCCAGCAGCCAAGAAGTACAGGGGGCAAGGGGCAATCAGCCCCAGCATTTT
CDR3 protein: CASSQEVQGARGNQPQHF

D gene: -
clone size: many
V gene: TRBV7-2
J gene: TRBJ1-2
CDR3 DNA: TGTGCCAGCAGCTTAGGTCTTCATGGGGGCTACACCTTC
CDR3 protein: CASSLGLHGGYTF

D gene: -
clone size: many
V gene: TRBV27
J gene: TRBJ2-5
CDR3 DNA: TGTGCCAGCAGTCCTGGTCCGGTAAAAAAGACCCAGTACTTC
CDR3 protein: CASSPGPVKKTQYF

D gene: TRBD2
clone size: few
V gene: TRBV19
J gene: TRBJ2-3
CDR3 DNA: TGTGCCACCCAGCAGGGAAGGAGGCGACTAGCGGGCCAAAGCGAGATCACAGATACGCAGTATTTT
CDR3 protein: CATQQGRRRLAGQSEITDTQYF

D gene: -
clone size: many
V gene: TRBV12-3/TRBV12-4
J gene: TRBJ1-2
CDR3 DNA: TGTGCCAGCAGTCGGGGTTCGGAGGGTGGCTACACCTTC
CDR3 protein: CASSRGSEGGYTF